These T cell receptor beta chains were read from a single sample in a study of blood T cell repertoires in COVID-19. Clones were read by immunoSEQ multiplex PCR, and TCRdb kept only the in-frame ones, dropping some. The sample shows 300,000 to 350,000 clones, 87% of them seen only once. Input material: peripheral blood. These receptors originate from a man aged 25 to 40 with COVID-19, enrolled during active disease. CDR3s include the opening cysteine and the closing phenylalanine or tryptophan.

j_call,v_call,cdr3_aa
TRBJ1-2,TRBV5-4,CASSLGGGHYGYTF
TRBJ1-1,TRBV27,CASSLSGRRTEAFF
TRBJ2-7,TRBV29-1,CSAWTGTGYDEQYF
TRBJ2-7,TRBV7-2,CASSLEGLAGLYEQYF
TRBJ2-2,TRBV2,CASSSDGLTEWETGELFF
TRBJ2-3,TRBV10-3,CAIRGDRGSTDTQYF
TRBJ2-7,TRBV18,CASSPGLAGGRYEQYF
TRBJ1-3,TRBV7-9,CASNRRGSGNTIYF
TRBJ2-2,TRBV3-1/TRBV3-2,CASSQDLIGGPNTGELFF
TRBJ1-4,TRBV27,CASSLAGPTTNEKLFF
TRBJ1-6,TRBV9,CASSVVVRVNSPLHF
TRBJ2-7,TRBV19,CASSIQAGPLYEQYF
TRBJ1-5,TRBV6-2/TRBV6-3,CASSYSFDRGGALNNQPQHF
TRBJ2-7,TRBV12-3/TRBV12-4,CASSRTAYEQYF
TRBJ2-7,TRBV29-1,CSVSGHSFYEQYF
TRBJ1-1,TRBV10-3,CAISELPQGPMNTEAFF
TRBJ1-4,TRBV28,CASKGQGAWTNEKLFF
TRBJ1-1,TRBV27,CASSLSGGTEAFF
TRBJ1-1,TRBV5-1,CASRSVDSKNTEAFF
TRBJ2-4,TRBV5-8,CASSSGWTNNIQYF
TRBJ2-3,TRBV7-2,CASSPRPTSGGRPDTQYF
TRBJ2-1,TRBV14,CASRLSGSPEGNEQFF
TRBJ1-2,TRBV12-3/TRBV12-4,CASSSTNYGYTF
TRBJ2-2,TRBV3-1/TRBV3-2,CASSQDWELAGVVGELFF
TRBJ1-2,TRBV5-6,CASSFAGQGFGYTF
TRBJ2-2,TRBV2,CASRLGLPNTGELFF
TRBJ1-3,TRBV29-1,CSVQAVIPGNTIYF
TRBJ2-6,TRBV27,CASSLRTGALSGANVLTF
TRBJ1-2,TRBV29-1,CSARFRGQGDGYTF
TRBJ1-2,TRBV5-1,CASSSRTGLYGYTF
TRBJ2-3,TRBV7-2,CASSLVPGSTDTQYF
TRBJ2-5,TRBV25-1,CASSFGLAGALGTQYF
TRBJ1-4,TRBV18,CASSPLRSNEKLFF
TRBJ2-7,TRBV5-5,CASSLPRLAAPSEQYF
TRBJ2-2,TRBV6-2/TRBV6-3,CASSYSVGQENTGELFF
TRBJ2-1,TRBV6-5,CASSYSEHDEQFF
TRBJ2-2,TRBV18,CASSPVQGNTGELFF
TRBJ2-4,TRBV3-1/TRBV3-2,CASSHTPGQGKNIQYF
TRBJ2-5,TRBV27,CASSFPSGGGRGTQYF
TRBJ2-7,TRBV6-6,CASSPIGTGPYEQYF
TRBJ2-1,TRBV18,CASSTDWDEQFF
TRBJ2-3,TRBV18,CASSGAVGQRSTDTQYF
TRBJ2-7,TRBV4-1,CASSQIGQGNHEQYF